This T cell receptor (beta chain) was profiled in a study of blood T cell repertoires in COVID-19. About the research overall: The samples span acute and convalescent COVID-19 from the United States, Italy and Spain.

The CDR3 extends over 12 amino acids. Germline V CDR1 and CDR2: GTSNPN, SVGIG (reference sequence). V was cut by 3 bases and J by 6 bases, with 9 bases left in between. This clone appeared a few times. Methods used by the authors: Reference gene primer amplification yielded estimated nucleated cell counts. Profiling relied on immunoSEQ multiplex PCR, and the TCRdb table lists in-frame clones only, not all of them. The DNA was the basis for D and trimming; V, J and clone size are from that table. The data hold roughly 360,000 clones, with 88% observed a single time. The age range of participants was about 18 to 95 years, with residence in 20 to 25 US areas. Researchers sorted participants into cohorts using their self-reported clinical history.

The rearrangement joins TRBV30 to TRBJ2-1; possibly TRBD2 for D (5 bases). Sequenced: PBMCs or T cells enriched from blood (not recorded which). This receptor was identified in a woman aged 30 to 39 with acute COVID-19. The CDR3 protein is CAWRGRGNEQFF. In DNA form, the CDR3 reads TGTGCCTGGAGGGGCCGGGGCAATGAGCAGTTCTTC.